Listed here are 25 T cell receptor beta chains from one sample, sequenced in a study of cytomegalovirus exposure and HLA in healthy donors. Primers: 60 Vbeta forward and 13 Jbeta reverse. The data were produced by immunoSEQ multiplex PCR, yet TCRdb's version contains in-frame clones alone and is incomplete. The sample yields approximately 200,000 clones, 84% seen once. Input material: PBMCs. Every receptor here comes from a boy aged 5-17 years in good health and CMV-seronegative.

This clone has only one observation. The rearrangement joins TRBV14 to TRBJ2-1; D is undetermined. V was clipped by 0 bases and J by 9 bases, with 12 bases between them. Germline lookup yields CDR1 SGHDN and CDR2 FVKESK. The CDR3 is 14 amino acids. CDR3 DNA: TGTGCCAGCAGCCAAGAATCGGTCGGTGGTGAGCAGTTCTTC. This translates into CASSQESVGGEQFF.

This clone was detected only a few times. The rearrangement links TRBV7-6 to TRBJ2-1; 8 bases are a match to TRBD2. CDR3 length equals 17 residues. The germline V gene has CDR1 SGHVS and CDR2 FNYEAQ. The V and J ends lost 0 bases and 6 bases, in that order; junction bases with no gene match: 10. This chain's CDR3 is CASSLAGGAGGPNEQFF. CDR3 sequence (DNA): TGTGCCAGCAGCTTAGCGGGGGGGGCGGGAGGACCCAATGAGCAGTTCTTC.

The J gene is TRBJ2-3, the V gene TRBV7-9; 11 bases are a match to TRBD1. Germline CDR1 SEHNR, CDR2 FQNEAQ (reference sequence). The CDR3 extends over 15 amino acids. Unmatched junction bases numbered 4, after V lost 5 bases and J lost 3 bases. CDR3 bases: TGTGCCAGCAGCCCTGGACAGGGGGCAACAGATACGCAGTATTTT. This gives the protein CASSPGQGATDTQYF.

The chain carries TRBV14 and TRBJ2-1; 12 nucleotides agree with TRBD2. CDR1 and CDR2 (germline): SGHDN, FVKESK. The trim removed 1 base at V and 4 bases at J, leaving 5 bases unmatched. The CDR3 covers 17 residues. This chain's CDR3 is CASSQAPGLAGYNEQFF. CDR3 sequence (DNA): TGTGCCAGCAGCCAAGCACCGGGACTAGCGGGTTACAATGAGCAGTTCTTC.

The chain joins TRBV30 to TRBJ1-2; 9 nucleotides match TRBD1. This CDR3 has 12 amino acids. Germline CDR1 is GTSNPN and CDR2 is SVGIG (reference sequence). The V and J ends lost 4 bases and 11 bases, in that order; junction bases with no gene match: 8. The CDR3 region has the DNA TGTGCCTGGATCCAGACAGGGGGAGTTTACACCTTC. This gives the protein CAWIQTGGVYTF.

This chain joins TRBV5-5 and TRBJ2-1, with D uncertain. Germline lookup yields CDR1 SGHKS and CDR2 YYEKEE (reference sequence). The CDR3 contains 12 residues. Deletions cut 5 bases from V and 8 bases from J, with 11 bases between. The CDR3 sequence is CASRIANDEQFF. Written as DNA, the CDR3 is TGTGCCAGCAGGATTGCTAACGATGAGCAGTTCTTC.

This clone appeared a few times. The chain uses TRBV2 and TRBJ2-2; a possible D gene is TRBD2 (6 bases). The length of the CDR3 is 16 residues. The ends were cut back, 6 bases at V and 5 bases at J, with 19 bases in the middle. Germline assignment: CDR1 SNHLY and CDR2 FYNNEI. In DNA, the CDR3 is TGTGCCAGCAGCCGACTCTCGACTAGAGTTACCGGGGAGCTGTTTTTT. Translation gives CASSRLSTRVTGELFF.

This clone occurred a few times. The identical CDR3 is also encoded by other nucleotide sequences in the sample. This chain links TRBV15 with TRBJ1-5, with D uncertain. Germline V CDR1 and CDR2: LNHNV, YYDKDF (reference sequence). The V and J ends lost 0 bases and 7 bases respectively, with 4 bases between them. The CDR3 is 12 residues long. The CDR3 reads CATSRDRQPQHF. CDR3 DNA: TGTGCCACCAGCAGAGACAGACAGCCCCAGCATTTT.

V usage is TRBV2 and J usage is TRBJ2-7, with D possibly TRBD2 on 7 matching bases. Germline assignment: CDR1 SNHLY and CDR2 FYNNEI. The CDR3 length is 15 residues. V dropped 5 bases and J dropped 0 bases, with 14 bases sitting between them. Here the CDR3 DNA reads TGTGCCAGCAGTCCTGGGCGGGGGCACTCCTACGAGCAGTACTTC. This codes for CASSPGRGHSYEQYF.

The CDR3 DNA sequence: TGTGCCAGTAGTATAGTGAGGACTAGCGGTCAAGAGACCCAGTACTTC. This gives the protein CASSIVRTSGQETQYF. V is TRBV19 and J is TRBJ2-5, with 10 nucleotides matching TRBD2. The germline V gene has CDR1 LNHDA and CDR2 SQIVND (reference sequence). V lost 1 base, J lost 2 bases, and 4 bases stayed unmatched. This CDR3 is built from 16 residues.

The gene calls are TRBV29-1 and TRBJ1-1; unclear D gene. The CDR3 spans 12 residues. V lost 4 bases, J lost 3 bases, and 9 bases lay in between. From germline, CDR1 is SQVTM and CDR2 ANQGSEA. The DNA of the CDR3 is TGCAGCGTTGTTCGGGGTGACACTGAAGCTTTCTTT. Translation gives CSVVRGDTEAFF. The full variable domain, rest sourced from reference TRBV29-1 and TRBJ1-1, is SAVISQKPSRDICQRGTSLTIQCQVDSQVTMMFWYRQQPGQSLTLIATANQGSEATYESGFVIDKFPISRPNLTFSTLTVSNMSPEDSSIYLCSVVRGDTEAFFGQGTRLTVV.

The sample holds one count of this clone. The chain uses TRBV28 and TRBJ2-2; possibly TRBD1 for D (6 bases). There are 15 residues in the CDR3. The germline V gene has CDR1 MDHEN and CDR2 SYDVKM. The V gene lost 6 bases and the J gene lost 5 bases, with 16 bases spanning the gap. The CDR3 DNA sequence: TGTGCCAGCAGGAGATCCAGGGGTTGGACCGGGGAGCTGTTTTTT. Translated: CASRRSRGWTGELFF. The whole variable domain, remainder taken from reference TRBV28 and TRBJ2-2, is DVKVTQSSRYLVKRTGEKVFLECVQDMDHENMFWYRQDPGLGLRLIYFSYDVKMKEKGDIPEGYSVSREKKERFSLILESASTNQTSMYLCASRRSRGWTGELFFGEGSRLTVL.

This clone is a singleton in its sample. This chain uses TRBV27 with TRBJ1-4; maybe TRBD1 (6 bases). The CDR3 loop spans 14 amino acids. Germline CDR1 is MNHEY and CDR2 is SMNVEV (reference sequence). V was pared by 7 bases and J by 7 bases, with 16 bases between. The CDR3, as DNA: TGTGCCAGCACAACAGGGTTATTTAGTGAAAAACTGTTTTTT. This sequence encodes CASTTGLFSEKLFF.

The chain links TRBV6-5 to TRBJ1-2, with 7 bases fitting TRBD1. The CDR3 length is 12 residues. J lost 14 bases, V lost 6 bases, and 12 bases had no gene match. Germline CDR1 reads MNHEY; CDR2 reads SVGAGI. CDR3 coding DNA: TGTGCCAGCAGCAGGCTGTCGGGACAGACAACCTTC. Translated, it gives CASSRLSGQTTF.

The CDR3 DNA reads as TGTGCCAGCTCACCGTTACGCAGACAGGGGGCCTACGAGCAGTACTTC. Its translation: CASSPLRRQGAYEQYF. The chain uses TRBV18 and TRBJ2-7; 9 positions match TRBD1. This CDR3 has 16 residues. V lost 3 bases to trimming and J lost 2 bases; unmatched junction nucleotides: 8. Germline V gives CDR1 KGHSH, CDR2 LQKENI. The full variable domain, in which reference TRBV18 and TRBJ2-7 provide the parts outside the CDR3, is NAGVMQNPRHLVRRRGQEARLRCSPMKGHSHVYWYRQLPEEGLKFMVYLQKENIIDESGMPKERFSAEFPKEGPSILRIQQVVRGDSAAYFCASSPLRRQGAYEQYFGPGTRLTVT.

The V and J genes are TRBV27 and TRBJ2-2; D gene unclear. This CDR3 has 13 amino acids. V gave up 2 bases and J gave up 6 bases, with 7 bases separating them. Looked up from germline, CDR1 is MNHEY and CDR2 is SMNVEV (reference sequence). The CDR3 protein is CASSLAAPGELFF. Written as DNA, the CDR3 is TGTGCCAGCAGTTTAGCGGCCCCCGGGGAGCTGTTTTTT.

This chain uses TRBV6-1 with TRBJ2-1, with 7 bases identical to TRBD2. The CDR3 contains 14 residues. Germline CDR1 reads MNHNS; CDR2 reads SASEGT. V lost 5 bases and J lost 5; bases outside the gene matches: 6. The chain's CDR3 is CASSWSGAHNEQFF. The DNA for the CDR3 is TGTGCCAGCAGTTGGAGCGGGGCCCACAATGAGCAGTTCTTC.

This clone has more than one count but fewer than ten. The chain links TRBV6-1 to TRBJ2-7; no firm D call. The CDR3 has 14 residues. Between the trimmed V and J ends, which lost 6 bases and 3 bases, there was a span of 15 bases. Germline loops: CDR1 MNHNS, CDR2 SASEGT. The CDR3 loop is CASSEITGFYEQYF. DNA for the CDR3: TGTGCCAGCAGCGAAATCACTGGTTTCTACGAGCAGTACTTC.

This clone was recorded only once. The V and J genes are TRBV7-9 and TRBJ2-5, with TRBD2 matching over 12 bases. Trimming cost V 8 bases and J 5 bases; bases outside gene matches: 9. Germline values: CDR1 SEHNR, CDR2 FQNEAQ (reference sequence). The CDR3 totals 15 residues. CDR3 in DNA: TGTGCCAGCCGCTCGCTAGCGGGGGGGCAGGAGACCCAGTACTTC. This encodes CASRSLAGGQETQYF.

The DNA of the CDR3 is TGTGCCTGGAGTGTAATCCAGCGGGAGTTCTACGAGCAGTACTTC. It encodes CAWSVIQREFYEQYF. V usage is TRBV30 and J usage is TRBJ2-7; TRBD2 matches at 8 bases. Per germline, CDR1 GTSNPN and CDR2 SVGIG (reference sequence). V lost 0 bases, J lost 3 bases, and 7 bases stayed unmatched. The CDR3 has 15 residues.

Comment on this clone: Other nucleotide sequences in the sample specify the same CDR3. CDR3 residues: CASSVEAGHSYEQYF. The DNA of the CDR3 is TGTGCCAGCAGCGTAGAAGCGGGGCACTCCTACGAGCAGTACTTC. V is TRBV9 and J is TRBJ2-7; TRBD2 matches 7 bases. The ends lost 0 bases at V and 0 bases at J; junction bases unmatched: 3. The CDR3 spans 15 residues. Germline V gene sequence: CDR1 SGDLS, CDR2 YYNGEE. Full variable domain (outside the CDR3, taken from reference TRBV9 and TRBJ2-7): DSGVTQTPKHLITATGQRVTLRCSPRSGDLSVYWYQQSLDQGLQFLIQYYNGEERAKGNILERFSAQQFPDLHSELNLSSLELGDSALYFCASSVEAGHSYEQYFGPGTRLTVT.

The chain links TRBV30 to TRBJ2-5; 9 nucleotides agree with TRBD2. The junction had 13 bases not matched to a gene; V was cut back by 4 bases and J by 7 bases. Germline CDR1 is GTSNPN and CDR2 is SVGIG (reference sequence). The CDR3 spans 15 residues. CDR3: CAWNFRAGGLGTQYF. CDR3 sequence (DNA): TGTGCCTGGAATTTTCGTGCGGGAGGGTTGGGGACCCAGTACTTC.

The chain has TRBV2 and TRBJ1-2; no reliable D call. The V end lost 0 bases, the J end lost 7 bases, and 6 bases lay between the germline ends. Germline loops: CDR1 SNHLY, CDR2 FYNNEI. The CDR3 has 12 residues. CDR3 DNA: TGTGCCAGCAGTGAAGCGCCGGGTGGCTACACCTTC. The encoded protein is CASSEAPGGYTF.

Details on this clone: One end of the junction is discordant with germline, which a read error may explain. V gene TRBV7-9 combines with J gene TRBJ1-2, with no clear D. Per germline, CDR1 SEHNR and CDR2 FQNEAQ (reference sequence). The CDR3 loop spans 14 amino acids. CDR3 loop: CSSSSPLTNYGYTF. The CDR3 nucleotides read TGTTCCAGCAGCTCCCCACTGACTAACTATGGCTACACCTTC.

The V and J genes are TRBV19 and TRBJ2-7; the match to TRBD2 covers 14 bases. Germline assignment: CDR1 LNHDA and CDR2 SQIVND (reference sequence). The V gene end was trimmed by 7 bases and the J gene end by 2 bases; junction bases not matched to a gene: 4. This CDR3 comprises 15 residues. Here the CDR3 reads CASTGTSGGAYEQYF. The CDR3 nucleotides read TGTGCCAGTACCGGGACTAGCGGGGGAGCCTACGAGCAGTACTTC. Filled out from reference TRBV19 and TRBJ2-7, the complete variable domain reads DGGITQSPKYLFRKEGQNVTLSCEQNLNHDAMYWYRQDPGQGLRLIYYSQIVNDFQKGDIAEGYSVSREKKESFPLTVTSAQKNPTAFYLCASTGTSGGAYEQYFGPGTRLTVT.